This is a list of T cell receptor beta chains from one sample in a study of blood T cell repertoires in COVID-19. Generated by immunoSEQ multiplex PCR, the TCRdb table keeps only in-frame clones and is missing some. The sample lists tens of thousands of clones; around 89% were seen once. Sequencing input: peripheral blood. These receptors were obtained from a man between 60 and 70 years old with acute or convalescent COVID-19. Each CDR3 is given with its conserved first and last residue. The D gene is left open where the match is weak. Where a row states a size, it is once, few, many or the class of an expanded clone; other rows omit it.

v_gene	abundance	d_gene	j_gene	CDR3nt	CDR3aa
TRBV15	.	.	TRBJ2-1	TGTGCCATTCTCCTTTCGGATGAGCAGTTCTTC	CAILLSDEQFF
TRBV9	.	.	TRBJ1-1	TGTGCCAGCAGCACTCCTACAGGGAACACTGAAGCTTTCTTT	CASSTPTGNTEAFF
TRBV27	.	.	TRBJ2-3	TGTGCCAGCAGTAGCCGAACAGGGACGCCAGATACGCAGTATTTT	CASSSRTGTPDTQYF
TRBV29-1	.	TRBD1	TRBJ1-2	TGCAGCGTTGCGGGACAGGGGAATGGCTACACCTTC	CSVAGQGNGYTF
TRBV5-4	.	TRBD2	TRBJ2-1	TGTGCCAGCAGCCTGACTAGCGGGGGGGCAGATGAGCAGTTCTTC	CASSLTSGGADEQFF
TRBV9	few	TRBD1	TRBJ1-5	TGTGCCAGCAGCAGGGGGACAGGGGCAGATCAGCCCCAGCATTTT	CASSRGTGADQPQHF
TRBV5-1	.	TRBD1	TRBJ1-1	TGCGCCAGCAGCCCTCGGACAGGGTCCCTATCAGTGGACACTGAAGCTTTCTTT	CASSPRTGSLSVDTEAFF
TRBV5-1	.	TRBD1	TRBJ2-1	TGCGCCAGCAGCTTGGACCAGGGGGAACAGGAGCAGTTCTTC	CASSLDQGEQEQFF
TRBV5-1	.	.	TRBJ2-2	TGCGCCAGCAGCCCCCCAGGACGGGGGAACACCGGGGAGCTGTTTTTT	CASSPPGRGNTGELFF
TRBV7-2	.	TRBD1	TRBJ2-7	TGTGCCAGCAGCGAGTGGGACAGGGTTGATGAATTCGAGCAGTACTTC	CASSEWDRVDEFEQYF
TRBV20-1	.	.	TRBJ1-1	TGCAGTGCTTCTCGACAGGCTGAAGCTTTCTTT	CSASRQAEAFF
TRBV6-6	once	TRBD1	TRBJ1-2	TGTGCCAGCAGTCGCTACCACAGGGGGCTGTATAACTATGGCTACACCTTC	CASSRYHRGLYNYGYTF
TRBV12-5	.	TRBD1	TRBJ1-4	TGTGCTAGTGGTTTGGGAGACAGGGGGCATGAAAAACTGTTTTTT	CASGLGDRGHEKLFF
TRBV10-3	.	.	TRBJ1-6	TGTGCCATCAGCCCGAGCTCCTATAATTCACCCCTCCACTTT	CAISPSSYNSPLHF
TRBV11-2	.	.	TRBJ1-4	TGTGCCAGCACTTTGAGCCCAACTAATGAAAAACTGTTTTTT	CASTLSPTNEKLFF
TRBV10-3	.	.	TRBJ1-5	TGTGCCATCAGTGGACAGGTGAATCAGCCCCAGCATTTT	CAISGQVNQPQHF
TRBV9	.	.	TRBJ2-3	TGTGCCAGCAGCGTCCTACCCTCGGGGGGCCCCACAGATACGCAGTATTTT	CASSVLPSGGPTDTQYF
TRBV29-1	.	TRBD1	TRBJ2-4	TGCAGCGTTGCCGATCGACAGGGGTTGTTGGCCAAAAACATTCAGTACTTC	CSVADRQGLLAKNIQYF
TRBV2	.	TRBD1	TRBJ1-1	TGTGCCAGCAGTTTACAACAGGGGGTCAACACTGAAGCTTTCTTT	CASSLQQGVNTEAFF
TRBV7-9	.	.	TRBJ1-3	TGTGCCAGCAGCTTGGGACACCCTACTGGAAACACCATATATTTT	CASSLGHPTGNTIYF
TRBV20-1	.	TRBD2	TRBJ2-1	TGCAGTGGACTAGCGCTAAATGAGCAGTTCTTC	CSGLALNEQFF
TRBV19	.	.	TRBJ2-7	TGTGCCAGTAGTATAAACAGGGTTACCGAGCAGTACTTC	CASSINRVTEQYF
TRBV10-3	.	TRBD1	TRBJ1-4	TGTGCCATCAGTACCCCGACCGGGACAGGAAATGAAAAACTGTTTTTT	CAISTPTGTGNEKLFF
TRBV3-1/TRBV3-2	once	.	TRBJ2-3	TGTGCCAGCAGCCGAAACCCAGGCACAGATACGCAGTATTTT	CASSRNPGTDTQYF
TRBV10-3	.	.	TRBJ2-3	TGTGCCATCAGAGGTCCGGGAAGAAACTTCACAGATACGCAGTATTTT	CAIRGPGRNFTDTQYF
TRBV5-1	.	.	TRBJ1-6	TGCGCCAGCAGCTTGGGACGGTCAGGGTCGAATTCACCCCTCCACTTT	CASSLGRSGSNSPLHF
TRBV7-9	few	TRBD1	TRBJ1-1	TGTGCCAGCAGCCCTACAGGGGGCGACACTGAAGCTTTCTTT	CASSPTGGDTEAFF
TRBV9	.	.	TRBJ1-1	TGTGCCAGCAGCCCCGTCTCTACGGTGAACACTGAAGCTTTCTTT	CASSPVSTVNTEAFF
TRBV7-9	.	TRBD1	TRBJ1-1	TGTGCCAGCAGCCGCACAGGGGGCTACACTGAAGCTTTCTTT	CASSRTGGYTEAFF
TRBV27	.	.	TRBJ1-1	TGTGCCAGCAGTTTGGGCAGGGGTTTTAACACTGAAGCTTTCTTT	CASSLGRGFNTEAFF
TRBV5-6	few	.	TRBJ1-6	TGTGCCAGCAGCTTGGCCGGGTTGGAGGCGAGGAGATCACCCCTCCACTTT	CASSLAGLEARRSPLHF
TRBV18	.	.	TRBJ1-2	TGTGCCAGCCGAGCTAACTATGGCTACACCTTC	CASRANYGYTF
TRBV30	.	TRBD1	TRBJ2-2	TGTGCCTGGAGTGTAGGGACAGCGAACACCGGGGAGCTGTTTTTT	CAWSVGTANTGELFF
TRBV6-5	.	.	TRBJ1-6	TGTGCCAGCAGCCACAGGCCAAATTCAAACTCACCCCTCCACTTT	CASSHRPNSNSPLHF
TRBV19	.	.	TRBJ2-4	TGTGCCAGTAGTGAGGGAGCCAAAAACATTCAGTACTTC	CASSEGAKNIQYF
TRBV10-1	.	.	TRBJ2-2	TGCGCCGTCACTCCCTGGGGGGCCGGGGAGCTGTTTTTT	CAVTPWGAGELFF
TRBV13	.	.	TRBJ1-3	TGTGCCAGCAGCCCGAAGACAGGAGCCCATATAAACACCATATATTTT	CASSPKTGAHINTIYF
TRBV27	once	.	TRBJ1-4	TGTGCCAGCAGTCCAAGGGGGGGAAGTCCAACTAATGAAAAACTGTTTTTT	CASSPRGGSPTNEKLFF
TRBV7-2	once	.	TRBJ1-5	TGTGCCAGCAGCTTAGCGGACGGGACACCCCAGCATTTT	CASSLADGTPQHF
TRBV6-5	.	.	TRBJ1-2	TGTGCCAGCAGTTACTGGAAACAGGGAGTCTACACCTTC	CASSYWKQGVYTF
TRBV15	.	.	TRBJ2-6	TGTGCCACCAGCAGAGTATCAGGATTCATCTCTGGGGCCAACGTCCTGACTTTC	CATSRVSGFISGANVLTF
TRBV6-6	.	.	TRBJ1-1	TGTGCCAGCAGCCTCCTCGGGGAAGGGGGCACTGAAGCTTTCTTT	CASSLLGEGGTEAFF
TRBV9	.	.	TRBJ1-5	TGTGCCAGCAGCGCACATGGGGGGAATCAGCCCCAGCATTTT	CASSAHGGNQPQHF
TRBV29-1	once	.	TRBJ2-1	TGCAGCGCCCAACATGATGAGCAGTTCTTC	CSAQHDEQFF
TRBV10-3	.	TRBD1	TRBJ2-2	TGTGCCACGCGGACAGGGGGCCCAACCGGGGAGCTGTTTTTT	CATRTGGPTGELFF
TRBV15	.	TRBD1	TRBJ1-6	TGTGCCACCAGCGCCTACAGGGGGCAGGGTTCACCCCTCCACTTT	CATSAYRGQGSPLHF
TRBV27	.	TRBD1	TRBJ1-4	TGTGCCAGCAGTAAGGACAGGGGACGGGGCGAAAAACTGTTTTTT	CASSKDRGRGEKLFF
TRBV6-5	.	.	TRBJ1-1	TGTGCCAGCAGTACAGGCTACGCAGGTTTTGGAGAAGCTTTCTTT	CASSTGYAGFGEAFF
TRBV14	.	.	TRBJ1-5	TGTGCCAGCAGCCAAGAAGAGGGACAGCCCCAGCATTTT	CASSQEEGQPQHF
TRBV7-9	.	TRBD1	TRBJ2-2	TGTGCCAGCAGCCGGACAGGGTTCAACACCGGGGAGCTGTTTTTT	CASSRTGFNTGELFF
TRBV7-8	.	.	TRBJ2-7	TGTGCCAGCAGCGGGGGGACCCTCCTGGCTGGCTACGAGCAGTACTTC	CASSGGTLLAGYEQYF
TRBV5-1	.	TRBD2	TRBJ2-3	TGCGCCAGCAGCTTGCACGGGGGAGGGACAGATACGCAGTATTTT	CASSLHGGGTDTQYF
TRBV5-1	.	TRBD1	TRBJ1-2	TGCGCCAGCAGCTGGATTACAGGGGGCAGCGACTATGGCTACACCTTC	CASSWITGGSDYGYTF
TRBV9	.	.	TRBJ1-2	TGTGCCAGCAGCGCGTCTCAGGGTCTGTACTATGGCTACACCTTC	CASSASQGLYYGYTF
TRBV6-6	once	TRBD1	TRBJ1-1	TGTGCCAGCAGTTACTGGAAGGGGACAGAGAACACTGAAGCTTTCTTT	CASSYWKGTENTEAFF
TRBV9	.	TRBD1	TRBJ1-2	TGTGCCAGCAGCAAAGGGACAGGGGGCGCAGGGTACACCTTC	CASSKGTGGAGYTF
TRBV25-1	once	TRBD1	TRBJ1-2	TGTGCCAGCAGTGAGCTCTCGGGACAGTATAACTATGGCTACACCTTC	CASSELSGQYNYGYTF
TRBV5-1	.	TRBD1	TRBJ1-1	TGCGCCAGCAGTTATTCAGGGGGCTTCAACAAGAACACTGAAGCTTTCTTT	CASSYSGGFNKNTEAFF
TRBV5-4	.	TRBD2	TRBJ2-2	TGTGCCAGCAGCCGCATCAGCGGGGGCGGGACCGGGGAGCTGTTTTTT	CASSRISGGGTGELFF
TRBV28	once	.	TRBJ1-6	TGTGCCAGCATCCCGGCGAGGAATTCACCCCTCCACTTT	CASIPARNSPLHF